The 10 T cell receptor beta chains below all came from one sample that was sequenced in a study of blood T cell repertoires in COVID-19. Repertoires were generated with immunoSEQ multiplex PCR, while TCRdb's copy carries only in-frame clones and drops some. This sample has 35,000 to 50,000 clones; around 90% occur once, and the top ten carry 4.8%. Sequenced input: peripheral blood. Receptors originate from a human donor in a cohort sampled during active COVID-19.

V usage is TRBV3-1 (or the pseudogene TRBV3-2) and J usage is TRBJ2-1; 7 bases map to TRBD2. This CDR3 contains 15 residues. V trimming: 1 base; J trimming: 6 bases; junction bases outside the gene matches: 6. CDR1 and CDR2 from the germline V gene are LGHDT and YNNKEL (reference sequence). The CDR3 nucleotides are TGTGCCAGCAGCCAAGGCGATCTAGCGGCCAATGAGCAGTTCTTC. Its protein is CASSQGDLAANEQFF.

The CDR3 DNA reads TGTGCCAGCAGCGCCTCCCCCCGCCGGGACCAAGAGACCCAGTACTTC. This sequence encodes CASSASPRRDQETQYF. This chain connects TRBV21-1 to TRBJ2-5; the table's D call TRBD2 went unverified against the DNA. TRBV21-1 is flagged as a pseudogene. There are 16 residues in the CDR3.

The rearrangement uses TRBV6-6 and TRBJ1-5, with a weak D call TRBD1 (6 bases). CDR1 MNHNY and CDR2 SVGAGI come from the germline V gene (reference sequence). The V end was cut by 5 bases, the J end by 6 bases, with 11 bases between. CDR3 length: 13 residues. CDR3 residues: CASSGGAGQPQHF. CDR3 coding DNA: TGTGCCAGCAGTGGGGGGGCAGGTCAGCCCCAGCATTTT.

This rearrangement joins TRBV2 to TRBJ2-7, with TRBD2 as a possible D gene (6 bases). Trimming removed 6 bases from V and 0 bases from J, with 18 bases in between. The CDR3 sequence is 16 residues long. Germline-derived CDR1 and CDR2 are SNHLY and FYNNEI. The CDR3 nucleotides read TGTGCCAGCAGGGGAGGTCGGGGCGCGCACTCCTACGAGCAGTACTTC. Its protein product is CASRGGRGAHSYEQYF.

The chain has TRBV7-9 and TRBJ2-1, with 15 bases fitting TRBD2. Per germline, CDR1 SEHNR and CDR2 FQNEAQ (reference sequence). Trimming took 3 bases from V and 7 from J; bases not matched to a gene: 10. This CDR3 spans 18 amino acids. CDR3 bases: TGTGCCAGCAGCTTCAGAGGCAGGACTAGCGGGAGGGTGAATGAGCAGTTCTTC. Its translation is CASSFRGRTSGRVNEQFF.

The chain uses TRBV3-1 (or the pseudogene TRBV3-2) and TRBJ2-1, with TRBD2 as a possible D gene (5 bases). Germline loops: CDR1 LGHDT, CDR2 YNNKEL (reference sequence). V dropped 5 bases and J dropped 3 bases, with 11 bases sitting between them. This CDR3 is built from 14 residues. CDR3 sequence reads: CASSFRGNYNEQFF. As DNA, the CDR3 is TGTGCCAGCAGCTTCCGGGGTAACTACAATGAGCAGTTCTTC.

The chain has TRBV24-1 and TRBJ2-1, with D unclear. This CDR3 has 16 amino acids. Trimming removed 4 bases from V and 0 bases from J, with 12 bases in between. Germline-derived CDR1 and CDR2 are KGHDR and SFDVKD. In DNA form, the CDR3 reads TGTGCCACCAGTGACACCCTACGGAGCTCCTACAATGAGCAGTTCTTC. Protein product: CATSDTLRSSYNEQFF.

V gene TRBV11-2 combines with J gene TRBJ2-7, with TRBD1 matching 7 bases. The CDR3 runs to 16 residues. The V gene's germline CDR1 is SGHAT and CDR2 FQNNGV. Trimming removed 5 bases from V and 1 base from J; junction bases left unmatched: 11. CDR3 DNA sequence: TGTGCCAGCAGCCCACTCTCTCGACAGGGATCCTACGAGCAGTACTTC. Protein sequence: CASSPLSRQGSYEQYF.

This clone was counted once. The V and J genes are TRBV9 and TRBJ1-1, with D perhaps matching TRBD1 (5 bases). The germline V gene encodes CDR1 SGDLS and CDR2 YYNGEE. Deletions cut 4 bases from V and 2 bases from J, with 15 bases between. The CDR3 consists of 15 residues. The CDR3 spells CASSPQIGVNTEAFF. The CDR3 coding sequence is TGTGCCAGCAGCCCCCAAATAGGGGTAAACACTGAAGCTTTCTTT.

The genes are TRBV4-1 and TRBJ1-3, with a weak D call TRBD1 (6 bases). With 4 bases removed from V and 0 bases from J, the gap between germline ends came to 16 bases. CDR3 length equals 17 residues. In germline, CDR1 is MGHRA, CDR2 YSYEKL. The CDR3 spells CASSPIQGSLSGNTIYF. The CDR3 DNA sequence: TGCGCCAGCAGCCCCATACAGGGCTCTCTCTCTGGAAACACCATATATTTT.